These 9 T cell receptor beta chains came from one sample sequenced in a study of beta chain features in type 1 diabetes. Reverse transcription of all isolated RNA meant that expressed TCRB transcripts were sequenced. Libraries were prepared by immunoSEQ multiplex PCR; TCRdb keeps only in-frame clonotypes and omits some of them. Found here are under 450,000 clones, 14% of them singletons; the top ten hold 0.035% to 0.045%. The sequencing sample was made of naive CD4+ T cells from blood. Receptor source: a man aged 25-45 years in good health.

The chain combines TRBV19 with TRBJ2-1, with D possibly TRBD2 on 5 matching bases. The germline V gene encodes CDR1 LNHDA and CDR2 SQIVND (reference sequence). The CDR3 contains 15 residues. Trimming took 5 bases from V and 12 from J, leaving 23 bases between them. Here the CDR3 reads CASSLQVQVLGGQFF. In nucleotides, the CDR3 is TGTGCCAGTAGTCTCCAAGTCCAGGTCCTAGGAGGGCAGTTCTTC.

This clone was recorded a few times. The chain carries TRBV7-8 and TRBJ2-6; D is possibly TRBD1 (5 bases). The germline CDR1 and CDR2 sequences are SGHVS and FQNEAQ. The V end was cut by 2 bases, the J end by 0 bases, with 14 bases between. The CDR3 is 18 amino acids. CDR3 sequence: CASSLSRQGNSGANVLTF. CDR3 DNA: TGTGCCAGCAGCTTAAGCCGGCAGGGCAACTCTGGGGCCAACGTCCTGACTTTC.

This clone has more than one count but fewer than ten. CDR3 residues: CASSLLAGTYEQYF. CDR3 nucleotides: TGTGCCAGCAGCTTACTGGCAGGAACCTACGAGCAGTACTTC. The chain carries TRBV7-2 and TRBJ2-7; no reliable D call. Per germline, CDR1 SGHTA and CDR2 FQGNSA. There are 14 residues in the CDR3. V was pared by 2 bases and J by 2 bases, with 10 bases between.

There are a few counts of this clone. The chain combines TRBV7-2 with TRBJ2-2, with 9 positions matching TRBD2. CDR3 length: 15 residues. Germline assignment: CDR1 SGHTA and CDR2 FQGNSA. J was trimmed by 4 bases and V by 5 bases; bases with no gene match: 5. CDR3 nucleotide sequence: TGTGCCAGCAGCGTTAGCGGGAGAGTCACCGGGGAGCTGTTTTTT. Its protein is CASSVSGRVTGELFF.

The V gene is TRBV9, the J gene TRBJ1-2; D perhaps matches TRBD1 (5 bases). Trimming pared 4 bases from V and 4 bases from J, leaving 11 bases between. The CDR3 is made up of 13 amino acids. Per the germline V gene, CDR1 is SGDLS and CDR2 is YYNGEE. The CDR3 DNA reads as TGTGCCAGCAGCCCGACGGGGGTCTATGGCTACACCTTC. This gives the protein CASSPTGVYGYTF. The full variable domain, rest sourced from reference TRBV9 and TRBJ1-2, is DSGVTQTPKHLITATGQRVTLRCSPRSGDLSVYWYQQSLDQGLQFLIQYYNGEERAKGNILERFSAQQFPDLHSELNLSSLELGDSALYFCASSPTGVYGYTFGSGTRLTVV.

This clone was counted between two and nine times. CDR3 sequence: CASSATQGWEQYV. DNA of the CDR3: TGTGCCAGCAGTGCCACGCAGGGATGGGAGCAGTACGTC. The chain uses TRBV11-2 and TRBJ2-7; D is possibly TRBD1 (5 bases). The CDR3 runs 13 residues. Germline assignment: CDR1 SGHAT and CDR2 FQNNGV. V lost 6 bases and J 7 bases, leaving 16 bases between the germline ends.

This chain links TRBV6-5 with TRBJ2-7; 8 nucleotides match TRBD2. The V gene end was trimmed by 6 bases and the J gene end by 3 bases; junction bases not matched to a gene: 7. The CDR3 covers 14 residues. CDR1 is MNHEY and CDR2 is SVGAGI in the germline V gene. CDR3 amino acids: CASSPRTSSYEQYV. CDR3 nucleotides: TGTGCCAGCAGCCCCCGGACTAGCAGCTACGAGCAGTACGTC.

Only a few counts were recorded for this clone. The chain carries TRBV18 and TRBJ1-2; TRBD1 matches 7 bases. Germline CDR1 reads KGHSH; CDR2 reads LQKENI. V shed 5 bases and J 2 bases; nucleotides not matched to a gene: 8. The CDR3 covers 15 residues. CDR3 nucleotide sequence: TGTGCCAGCTCATCGGGGACAGAGATAAACTATGGCTACACCTTC. Its translation is CASSSGTEINYGYTF.

This clone has only a few counts. This chain joins TRBV19 and TRBJ1-2, with 7 nucleotides matching TRBD1. Germline values: CDR1 LNHDA, CDR2 SQIVND (reference sequence). This CDR3 comprises 14 residues. After removal of 4 bases from V and 1 base from J, the junction contained 3 bases not matched to a gene. CDR3 coding DNA: TGTGCCAGTAGTAAAGACAGGGTTAACTATGGCTACACCTTC. Translated, it gives CASSKDRVNYGYTF.